This T cell receptor (beta chain) was identified during a study of T cell repertoires in cytomegalovirus infection (dated 2019 in TCRdb). For the wider study: The HLA type of each donor mattered for the analysis, because public TCR beta signatures pointed to carriage of CMV infection along with the matching HLA type. General study outcomes and caveats: The ex vivo response was dominated by HLA-C-restricted CMV-specific TCR beta clonotypes, and the single most frequent clonotype in two of eight donors was supplied by these HLA-C-restricted clonotypes. In both this cohort and an independent roughly 360-donor cohort, the cumulative frequency of public TCR beta family members distinguished carriers of CMV infection plus the relevant HLA type.

The run used an Illumina HiSeq 1500. TCRdb reprocessed the public reads (quality trimming at Q25 with fastp, clone calling with MiXCR) and kept in-frame beta chains. Each entry is one CDR3 protein sequence, shown with its most common DNA and genes. The sample includes around 200,000 distinct CDR3 sequences, with 17% observed a single time. Jointly, the top ten make up approximately 25% of the sample. Cut back by 3 bases and 1 base, the V and J ends lie 9 bases apart. The CDR3 has 14 amino acids, counting the end cysteine and phenylalanine. The retained sequence is limited to the CDR3, 42 bases, with the frame set at the first base. Via the germline V gene, CDR1 is SGHTA and CDR2 FQGNSA. Details on this clonotype: The antigen this receptor binds is unknown. Within one base of it there is no much larger clone, and no base qualities were kept.

The TCR comes from a human donor in good health (CMV status not recorded). Some clones in this sample may be carry-over from other donors' samples. Sequenced sample: CD8+ T cells from PBMCs. The sequence joins TRBV7-2 to TRBJ1-1, with no reliable assignment of the D segment. This receptor carries the CDR3 CASSFVRGNTEAFF. The DNA reads as follows: TGTGCCAGCAGCTTTGTTCGAGGGAACACTGAAGCTTTCTTT.